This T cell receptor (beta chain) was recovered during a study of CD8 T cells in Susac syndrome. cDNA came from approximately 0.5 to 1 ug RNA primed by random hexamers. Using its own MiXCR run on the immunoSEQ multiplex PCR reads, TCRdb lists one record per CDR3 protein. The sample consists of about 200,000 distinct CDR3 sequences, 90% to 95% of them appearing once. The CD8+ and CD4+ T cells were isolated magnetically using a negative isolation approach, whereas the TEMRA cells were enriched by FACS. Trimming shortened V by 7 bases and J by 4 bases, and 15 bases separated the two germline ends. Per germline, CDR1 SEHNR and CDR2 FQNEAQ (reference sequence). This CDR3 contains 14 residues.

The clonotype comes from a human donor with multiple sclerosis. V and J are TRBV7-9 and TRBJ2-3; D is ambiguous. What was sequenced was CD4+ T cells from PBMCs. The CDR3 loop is CASTPNSNADTQYF. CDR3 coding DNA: TGTGCCAGCACCCCTAACTCTAACGCAGATACGCAGTATTTT.